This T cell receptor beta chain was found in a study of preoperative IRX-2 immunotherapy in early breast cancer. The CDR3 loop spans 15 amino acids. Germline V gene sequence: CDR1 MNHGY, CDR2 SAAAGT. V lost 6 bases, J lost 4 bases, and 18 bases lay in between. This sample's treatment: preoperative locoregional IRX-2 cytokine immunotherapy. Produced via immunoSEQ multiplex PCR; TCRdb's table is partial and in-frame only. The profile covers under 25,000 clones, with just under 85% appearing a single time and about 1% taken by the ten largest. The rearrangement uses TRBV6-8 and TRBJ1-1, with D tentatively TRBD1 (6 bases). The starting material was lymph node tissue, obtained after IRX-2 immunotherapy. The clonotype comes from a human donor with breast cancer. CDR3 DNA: TGTGCCAGCAGCCGGGGGCTACAATTGGGCACTGAAGCTTTCTTT. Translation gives CASSRGLQLGTEAFF.